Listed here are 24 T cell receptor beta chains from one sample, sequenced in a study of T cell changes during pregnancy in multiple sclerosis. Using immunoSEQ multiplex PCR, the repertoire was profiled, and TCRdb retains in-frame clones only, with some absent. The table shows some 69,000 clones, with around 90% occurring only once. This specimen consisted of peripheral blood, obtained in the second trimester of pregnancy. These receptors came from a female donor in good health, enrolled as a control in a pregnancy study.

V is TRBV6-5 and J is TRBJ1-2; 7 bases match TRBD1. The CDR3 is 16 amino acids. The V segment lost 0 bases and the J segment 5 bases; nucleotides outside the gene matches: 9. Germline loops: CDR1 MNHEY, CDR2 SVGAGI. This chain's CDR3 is CASSYSGETGKYGYTF. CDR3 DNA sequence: TGTGCCAGCAGTTACTCAGGAGAGACAGGGAAATATGGCTACACCTTC.

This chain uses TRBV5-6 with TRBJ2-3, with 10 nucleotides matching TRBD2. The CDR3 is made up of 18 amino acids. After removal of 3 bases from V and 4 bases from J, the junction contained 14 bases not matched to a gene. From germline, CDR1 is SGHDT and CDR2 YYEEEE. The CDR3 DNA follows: TGTGCCAGCAGCTCTGGGACTAGCGACGGGGTGTGGGCAGATACGCAGTATTTT. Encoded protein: CASSSGTSDGVWADTQYF.

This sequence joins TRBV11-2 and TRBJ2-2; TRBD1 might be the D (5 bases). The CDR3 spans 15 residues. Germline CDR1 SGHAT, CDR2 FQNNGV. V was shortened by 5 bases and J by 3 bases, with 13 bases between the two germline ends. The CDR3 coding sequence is TGTGCCAGCAGCAAAGACAGCTCTTACACCGGGGAGCTGTTTTTT. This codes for CASSKDSSYTGELFF.

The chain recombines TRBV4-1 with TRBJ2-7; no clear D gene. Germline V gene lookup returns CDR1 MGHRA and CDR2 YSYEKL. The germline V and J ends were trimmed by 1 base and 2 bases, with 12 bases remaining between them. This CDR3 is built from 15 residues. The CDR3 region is CASSQGRQAAYEQYF. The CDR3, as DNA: TGCGCCAGCAGCCAAGGTCGGCAGGCAGCCTACGAGCAGTACTTC.

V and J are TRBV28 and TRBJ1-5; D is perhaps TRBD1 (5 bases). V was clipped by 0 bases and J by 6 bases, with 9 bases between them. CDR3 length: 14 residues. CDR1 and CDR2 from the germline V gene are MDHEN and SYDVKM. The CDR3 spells CASSLWAGGQPQHF. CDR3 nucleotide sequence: TGTGCCAGCAGTTTATGGGCGGGGGGTCAGCCCCAGCATTTT. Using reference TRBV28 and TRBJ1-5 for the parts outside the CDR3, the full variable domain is DVKVTQSSRYLVKRTGEKVFLECVQDMDHENMFWYRQDPGLGLRLIYFSYDVKMKEKGDIPEGYSVSREKKERFSLILESASTNQTSMYLCASSLWAGGQPQHFGDGTRLSIL.

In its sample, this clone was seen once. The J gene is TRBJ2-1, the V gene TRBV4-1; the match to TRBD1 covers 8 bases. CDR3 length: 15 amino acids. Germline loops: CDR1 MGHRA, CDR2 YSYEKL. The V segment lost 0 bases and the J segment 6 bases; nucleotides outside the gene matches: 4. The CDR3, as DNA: TGCGCCAGCAGCCAAGATGGACAGGGATTCAATGAGCAGTTCTTC. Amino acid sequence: CASSQDGQGFNEQFF.

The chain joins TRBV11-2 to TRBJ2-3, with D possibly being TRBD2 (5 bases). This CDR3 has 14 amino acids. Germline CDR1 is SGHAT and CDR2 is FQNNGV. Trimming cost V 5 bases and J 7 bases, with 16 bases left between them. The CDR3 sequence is CASSPNIGSNTQYF. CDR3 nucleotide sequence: TGTGCCAGCAGCCCTAATATTGGGAGTAATACGCAGTATTTT.

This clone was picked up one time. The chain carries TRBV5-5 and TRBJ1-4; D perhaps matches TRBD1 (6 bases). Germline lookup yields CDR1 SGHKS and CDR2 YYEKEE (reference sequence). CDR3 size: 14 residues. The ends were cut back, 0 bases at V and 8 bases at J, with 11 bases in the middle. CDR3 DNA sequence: TGTGCCAGCAGCTTGGCCCCTCAGGGGGAAAAACTGTTTTTT. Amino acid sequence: CASSLAPQGEKLFF.

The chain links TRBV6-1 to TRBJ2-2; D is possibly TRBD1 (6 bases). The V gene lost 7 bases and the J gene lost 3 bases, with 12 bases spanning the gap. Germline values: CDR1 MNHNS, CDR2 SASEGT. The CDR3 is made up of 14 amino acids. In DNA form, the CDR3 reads TGTGCCAGCACCGGACAGCTGGACACCGGGGAGCTGTTTTTT. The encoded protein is CASTGQLDTGELFF.

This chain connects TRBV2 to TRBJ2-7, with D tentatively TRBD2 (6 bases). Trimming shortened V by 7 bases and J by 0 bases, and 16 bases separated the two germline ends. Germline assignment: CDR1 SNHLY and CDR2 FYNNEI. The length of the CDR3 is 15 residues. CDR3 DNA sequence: TGTGCCAGCATCTTGGGAGGTTTAAACTCCTACGAGCAGTACTTC. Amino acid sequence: CASILGGLNSYEQYF. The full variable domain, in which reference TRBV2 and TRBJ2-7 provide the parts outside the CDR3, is EPEVTQTPSHQVTQMGQEVILRCVPISNHLYFYWYRQILGQKVEFLVSFYNNEISEKSEIFDDQFSVERPDGSNFTLKIRSTKLEDSAMYFCASILGGLNSYEQYFGPGTRLTVT.

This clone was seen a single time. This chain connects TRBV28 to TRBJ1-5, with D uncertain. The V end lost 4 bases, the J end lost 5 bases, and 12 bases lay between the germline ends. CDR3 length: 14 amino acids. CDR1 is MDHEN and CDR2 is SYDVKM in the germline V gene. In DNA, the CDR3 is TGTGCCAGCAGTTACGCGATCACGGATCAGCCCCAGCATTTT. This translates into CASSYAITDQPQHF.

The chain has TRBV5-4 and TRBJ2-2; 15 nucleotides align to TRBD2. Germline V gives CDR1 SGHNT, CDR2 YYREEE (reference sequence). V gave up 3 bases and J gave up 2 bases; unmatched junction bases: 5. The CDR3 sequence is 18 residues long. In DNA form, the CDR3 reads TGTGCCAGCAGCTACGGACTAGCGGGAGGGCCCAACACCGGGGAGCTGTTTTTT. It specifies CASSYGLAGGPNTGELFF.

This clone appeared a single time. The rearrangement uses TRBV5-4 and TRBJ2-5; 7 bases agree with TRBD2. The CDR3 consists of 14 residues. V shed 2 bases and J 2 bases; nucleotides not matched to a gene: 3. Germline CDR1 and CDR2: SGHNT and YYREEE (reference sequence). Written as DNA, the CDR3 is TGTGCCAGCAGCTTTCGCGGGGGACAAGAGACCCAGTACTTC. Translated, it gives CASSFRGGQETQYF.

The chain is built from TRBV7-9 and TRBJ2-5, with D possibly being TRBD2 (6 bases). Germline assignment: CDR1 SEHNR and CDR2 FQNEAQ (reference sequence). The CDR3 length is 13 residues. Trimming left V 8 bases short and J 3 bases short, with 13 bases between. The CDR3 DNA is TGTGCCAGCGATGGGGGACTGAAAGAGACCCAGTACTTC. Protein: CASDGGLKETQYF.

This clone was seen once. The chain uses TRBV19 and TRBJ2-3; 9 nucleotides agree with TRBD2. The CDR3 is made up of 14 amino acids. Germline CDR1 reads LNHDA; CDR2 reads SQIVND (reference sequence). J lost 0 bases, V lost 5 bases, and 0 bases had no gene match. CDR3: CASSGLASTDTQYF. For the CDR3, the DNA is TGTGCCAGTAGTGGACTAGCGAGCACAGATACGCAGTATTTT.

CDR3 DNA: TGTGCCAGCAGATTGACAGGCGCAAATCAGCCCCAGCATTTT. It codes for CASRLTGANQPQHF. The V gene is TRBV2, the J gene TRBJ1-5, with a possible D match to TRBD1 (6 bases). The germline CDR1 and CDR2 sequences are SNHLY and FYNNEI. The V end was cut by 6 bases, the J end by 4 bases, with 13 bases between. The CDR3 is 14 residues long.

The CDR3 nucleotides read TGTGCCAGCAGTTTTCGAGGCCTACGGCAGCCCCAGCATTTT. Translating gives CASSFRGLRQPQHF. This chain joins TRBV28 and TRBJ1-5; D ambiguous. The CDR3 length is 14 residues. Germline CDR1 and CDR2: MDHEN and SYDVKM. Trimming removed 3 bases at V and 7 bases at J, with 13 bases between.

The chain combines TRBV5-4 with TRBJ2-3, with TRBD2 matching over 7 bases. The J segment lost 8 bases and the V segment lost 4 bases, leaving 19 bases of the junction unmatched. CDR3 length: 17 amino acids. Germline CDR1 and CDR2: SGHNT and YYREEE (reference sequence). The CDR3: CASSPSVSRERLATQYF. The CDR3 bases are TGTGCCAGCAGCCCCTCGGTTTCGCGGGAGCGGTTGGCTACGCAGTATTTT.

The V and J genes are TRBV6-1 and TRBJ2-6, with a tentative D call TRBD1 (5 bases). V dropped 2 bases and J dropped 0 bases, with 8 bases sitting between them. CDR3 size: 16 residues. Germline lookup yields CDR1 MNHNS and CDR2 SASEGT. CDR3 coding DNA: TGTGCCAGCAGTGAAAGAAGGGGCTCTGGGGCCAACGTCCTGACTTTC. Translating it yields CASSERRGSGANVLTF.

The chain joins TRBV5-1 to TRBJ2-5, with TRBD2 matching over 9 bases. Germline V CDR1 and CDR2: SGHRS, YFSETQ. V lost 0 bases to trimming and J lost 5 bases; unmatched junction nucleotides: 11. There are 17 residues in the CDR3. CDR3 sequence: CASSLERSGGPGETQYF. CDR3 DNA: TGCGCCAGCAGCTTGGAGAGGAGCGGGGGGCCCGGGGAGACCCAGTACTTC.

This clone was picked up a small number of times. The CDR3 bases are TGTGCCAGTAACCCGGGGACTGAAGCTTTCTTT. As protein: CASNPGTEAFF. The chain combines TRBV19 with TRBJ1-1; D gene ambiguous. Germline V gene lookup returns CDR1 LNHDA and CDR2 SQIVND (reference sequence). V was pared by 7 bases and J by 5 bases, with 8 bases between. This CDR3 is built from 11 residues.

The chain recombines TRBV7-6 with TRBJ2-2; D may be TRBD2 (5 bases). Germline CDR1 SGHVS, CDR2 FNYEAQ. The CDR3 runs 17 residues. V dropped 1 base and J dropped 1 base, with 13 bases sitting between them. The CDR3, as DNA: TGTGCCAGCAGCTTAGTAGGCCCCGGGGTGAACACCGGGGAGCTGTTTTTT. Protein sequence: CASSLVGPGVNTGELFF.

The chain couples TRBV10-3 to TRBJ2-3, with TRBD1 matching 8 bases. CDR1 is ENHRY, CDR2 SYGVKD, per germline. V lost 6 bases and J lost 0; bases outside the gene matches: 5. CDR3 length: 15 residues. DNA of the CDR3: TGTGCCATCAGGAAGGACAGGGCAAGCACAGATACGCAGTATTTT. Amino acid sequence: CAIRKDRASTDTQYF.

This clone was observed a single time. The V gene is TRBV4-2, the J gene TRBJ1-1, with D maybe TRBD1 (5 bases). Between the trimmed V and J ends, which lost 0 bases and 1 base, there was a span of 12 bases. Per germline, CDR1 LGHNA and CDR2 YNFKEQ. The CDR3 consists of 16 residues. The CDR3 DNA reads TGTGCCAGCAGCCAAGATCTTGGGGGAGGGAACACTGAAGCTTTCTTT. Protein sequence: CASSQDLGGGNTEAFF.